This T cell receptor beta chain was observed in a study of neurological immune-mediated disorders. Study-wide findings and caveats: The level of TCR clonal expansion was highest in patients with HTLV-1-associated myelopathy and lowest in multiple sclerosis, where it fell below the level seen in healthy controls. Expanded clones shared no CDR3 amino acid sequences across subjects, suggesting private repertoires in all groups.

Points on this clonotype: Its cognate antigen is unknown. Sequence at one end of the junction differs from germline and may be a read error.

Germline V gene sequence: CDR1 MNHNS, CDR2 SASEGT. There are 15 residues in the CDR3. cDNA was made by 5'RACE with 10-nucleotide random UMIs. Using its own MiXCR run on the 5' RACE reads, TCRdb lists one record per CDR3 protein. The sample shows more than 50,000 distinct CDR3 sequences, 3.5% to 4.5% of them seen only once. The source is a woman aged 50 to 65 with multiple sclerosis. The gene calls are TRBV6-1 and TRBJ1-5; weak D call: TRBD1 (5 bases). Sequencing was performed on PBMCs. As DNA, the CDR3 is TGTGCCAGCAGCCCCGGGACCGATAGCAATCAGCCCCAGAATTTT. Translated, it gives CASSPGTDSNQPQNF.